The clone carrying this T cell receptor beta chain has just a few counts. What it binds is not known. The CDR3 totals 13 residues. The V gene end was trimmed by 7 bases and the J gene end by 3 bases; junction bases not matched to a gene: 5. Germline CDR1 and CDR2: GTSNPN and SVGIG (reference sequence). The data derive from a study of cytomegalovirus exposure and HLA in healthy donors. PCR used 60 Vbeta primers and 13 Jbeta primers. TCRdb's table, derived via immunoSEQ multiplex PCR, lists solely in-frame clones and lacks some. There are just under 250,000 clones in the sample; around 80% occur only once, and around 5% lies in the top ten. Study findings and constraints: A later analysis showed TCR association rates differing by HLA locus, peaking at DRB1 and lowest at HLA-C.

Sequenced input: PBMCs. This TCR was recovered from a woman aged 40 to 50 in good health and CMV-seropositive. The chain carries TRBV30 and TRBJ2-2, with 7 bases matching TRBD1. CDR3 residues: CAFGRGYTGELFF. The CDR3 nucleotides are TGTGCCTTCGGCAGGGGGTACACCGGGGAGCTGTTTTTT.